The 29 T cell receptor beta chains in this list originate from one sample, sequenced in a study of T-cell reconstitution after alpha-beta-depleted transplantation in children. Unique molecular identifiers were incorporated during preparation of the TCRbeta library. TCRdb re-derived calls from the PCR reads in MiXCR, one entry per CDR3 protein. The sample consists of over 150,000 distinct CDR3 sequences, approximately 7% of them appearing once. Sequenced material: PBMCs, taken before TCRalphabeta/CD19-depleted stem cell transplant. The source is a boy aged 2-15 years with acute lymphoblastic leukemia, due to receive a stem cell transplant.

V is TRBV6-4 and J is TRBJ1-2, with a tentative D call TRBD1 (5 bases). Germline values: CDR1 MRHNA, CDR2 SNTAGT. This CDR3 has 12 residues. V shed 8 bases and J shed 0 bases, with 7 bases lying between them. CDR3 residues: CASRGSNYGYTF. DNA of the CDR3: TGTGCCAGCCGGGGGTCTAACTATGGCTACACCTTC.

This clonotype was counted ten times or more. This chain uses TRBV6-5 with TRBJ2-7, with TRBD2 matching over 7 bases. The ends lost 4 bases at V and 4 bases at J; junction bases unmatched: 7. The germline V gene has CDR1 MNHEY and CDR2 SVGAGI. This CDR3 region has 14 residues. The CDR3 protein is CASSWEGRVYEQYF. The DNA of the CDR3 is TGTGCCAGCAGTTGGGAGGGCCGGGTTTACGAGCAGTACTTC.

The rearrangement uses TRBV20-1 and TRBJ1-1, with a possible D match to TRBD1 (5 bases). The CDR3 is made up of 16 amino acids. Germline lookup yields CDR1 DFQATT and CDR2 SNEGSKA (reference sequence). V lost 0 bases to trimming and J lost 5 bases, with 19 bases between them. The CDR3 here is CSARDRRAGRWTEAFF. The CDR3 DNA reads as TGCAGTGCTAGAGATCGACGGGCAGGGAGGTGGACTGAAGCTTTCTTT.

The chain employs TRBV21-1 and TRBJ2-5. TRBV21-1 is an annotated pseudogene. This CDR3 is built from 14 residues. CDR3 residues: CASSKRTEQETQYF. The CDR3 DNA reads TGTGCCAGCAGCAAAAGGACGGAACAAGAGACCCAGTACTTC.

This clonotype was seen only a few times. The V gene is TRBV4-3, the J gene TRBJ2-7, with TRBD1 as a possible D gene (6 bases). CDR1 and CDR2 from the germline V gene are LGHNA and YSLEER. V lost 4 bases and J 1 base, leaving 14 bases between the germline ends. The CDR3 is 15 residues long. Here the CDR3 reads CASSLSEGTSYEQYF. The CDR3 nucleotides are TGCGCCAGCAGCCTTTCAGAGGGGACATCCTACGAGCAGTACTTC.

This clonotype has ten or more counts. The chain joins TRBV20-1 to TRBJ1-1, with D perhaps TRBD1 (5 bases). The CDR3 consists of 15 residues. V lost 8 bases and J lost 1, with 20 bases in between. The germline gives CDR1 DFQATT, CDR2 SNEGSKA (reference sequence). The CDR3 loop is CSTDRPTTSNTEAFF. CDR3 nucleotide sequence: TGCAGTACTGACAGACCTACCACTTCGAACACTGAAGCTTTCTTT.

There are many counts of this clonotype. V is TRBV5-5 and J is TRBJ2-1, with TRBD2 matching over 7 bases. Germline CDR1 and CDR2: SGHKS and YYEKEE (reference sequence). Trimming took 3 bases from V and 0 from J; bases not matched to a gene: 6. There are 16 residues in the CDR3. CDR3 DNA sequence: TGTGCCAGCAGCTATAGCGGGCGGGCCTCCTACAATGAGCAGTTCTTC. Protein product: CASSYSGRASYNEQFF. Complete variable domain (other parts from reference TRBV5-5 and TRBJ2-1): DAGVTQSPTHLIKTRGQQVTLRCSPISGHKSVSWYQQVLGQGPQFIFQYYEKEERGRGNFPDRFSARQFPNYSSELNVNALLLGDSALYLCASSYSGRASYNEQFFGPGTRLTVL.

This clonotype was counted between two and nine times. The chain combines TRBV7-6 with TRBJ1-5, with D maybe TRBD1 (5 bases). In germline, CDR1 is SGHVS, CDR2 FNYEAQ. V dropped 6 bases and J dropped 0 bases, with 9 bases sitting between them. The CDR3 covers 14 residues. DNA of the CDR3: TGTGCCAGCAGTGCGGGGGGTAGCAATCAGCCCCAGCATTTT. The encoded protein is CASSAGGSNQPQHF.

Ten or more counts support this clonotype. This sequence joins TRBV11-2 and TRBJ1-4; no clear D gene. From germline, CDR1 is SGHAT and CDR2 FQNNGV. Trimming took off 2 bases at V and 8 bases at J, with 12 bases between the two ends. The CDR3 is made up of 14 amino acids. The CDR3 nucleotides are TGTGCCAGCAGCTTATCGGGCCAGAGGGAAAAACTGTTTTTT. It yields the protein CASSLSGQREKLFF.

This clonotype was picked up many times. The chain employs TRBV25-1 and TRBJ1-2; 9 positions match TRBD1. Germline lookup yields CDR1 MGHDK and CDR2 SYGVNS. The CDR3 is made up of 13 amino acids. Trimming at V came to 6 bases and at J to 7 bases, leaving 6 bases not matched to a gene. This CDR3 is CASSEGQGGGYTF. For the CDR3, the DNA is TGTGCCAGCAGCGAGGGACAGGGCGGTGGCTACACCTTC.

This clonotype was detected many times. The chain is built from TRBV6-2 or TRBV6-3 and TRBJ1-2; D possibly corresponds to TRBD1 (5 bases). Germline V gene lookup returns CDR1 MNHEY and CDR2 SVGEGT. The CDR3 spans 13 residues. Deletions cut 8 bases from V and 4 bases from J, with 14 bases between. This chain's CDR3 is CASGDALLYGYTF. CDR3 bases: TGTGCCAGCGGGGACGCCCTCCTCTATGGCTACACCTTC.

A few counts support this clonotype. Written as DNA, the CDR3 is TGTGCCAGCAGCCAAGTCACAGGCGCTTCACCCCTCCACTTT. It codes for CASSQVTGASPLHF. This chain connects TRBV3-1 to TRBJ1-6; D is perhaps TRBD1 (5 bases). Germline CDR1 is LGHDT and CDR2 is YNNKEL (reference sequence). Trimming removed 1 base from V and 9 bases from J, with 10 bases in between. The CDR3 is made up of 14 amino acids.

This clonotype was observed many times. The chain couples TRBV28 to TRBJ1-6; D unresolved. Trimming stripped 5 bases from V and 0 bases from J, with 11 bases between. This CDR3 is built from 16 residues. The germline V gene encodes CDR1 MDHEN and CDR2 SYDVKM. The CDR3 sequence is CASSPLHNSYNSPLHF. The CDR3 region has the DNA TGTGCCAGCAGTCCCCTCCACAACTCCTATAATTCACCCCTCCACTTT.

This clonotype showed up many times. The chain joins TRBV20-1 to TRBJ2-7; 7 positions match TRBD2. CDR1 and CDR2 (germline): DFQATT, SNEGSKA (reference sequence). J gave up 1 base and V 5 bases, and 8 bases lay outside the gene matches. The CDR3 covers 14 residues. In DNA, the CDR3 is TGCAGTGCTGAGGTCCTAGCGGAGTCCTACGAGCAGTACTTC. This gives the protein CSAEVLAESYEQYF.

Comments on this clonotype: A read error may produce the germline difference seen at one junction end. The V and J genes are TRBV20-1 and TRBJ2-7; TRBD2 matches 8 bases. Germline CDR1 is DFQATT and CDR2 is SNEGSKA (reference sequence). The CDR3 spans 15 residues. CDR3 loop: CCARDPRGGGYEQYF. CDR3 nucleotide sequence: TGCTGTGCTAGAGACCCTCGGGGGGGAGGGTACGAGCAGTACTTC.

This clonotype has at least ten counts. J is TRBJ2-3 and V is TRBV2; 7 bases align to TRBD1. With 6 bases clipped from V and 0 bases from J, the junction kept 9 bases outside the gene matches. The CDR3 contains 16 residues. Germline CDR1 is SNHLY and CDR2 is FYNNEI. The DNA for the CDR3 is TGTGCCAGCAGCCCTAGACAGGGAATGAGCACAGATACGCAGTATTTT. Encoded protein: CASSPRQGMSTDTQYF.

The rearrangement joins TRBV30 to TRBJ2-3, with no clear D. The CDR3 covers 12 residues. Germline values: CDR1 GTSNPN, CDR2 SVGIG (reference sequence). Here the CDR3 reads CAEGQSTDTQYF. CDR3 nucleotides: TGTGCTGAAGGGCAGAGCACAGATACGCAGTATTTT.

The table lists this clonotype with many counts. V and J are TRBV12-3 or TRBV12-4 and TRBJ2-5, with D perhaps being TRBD1 or TRBD2 (5 bases each). The CDR3 has 15 amino acids. Trimming removed 5 bases from V and 2 bases from J, with 15 bases in between. The CDR3 loop is CASSPPGRLQETQYF. CDR3 nucleotides: TGTGCCAGCAGTCCACCGGGACGGCTACAAGAGACCCAGTACTTC.

A few counts support this clonotype. The chain links TRBV2 to TRBJ2-1; 10 bases match TRBD2. Germline CDR1 reads SNHLY; CDR2 reads FYNNEI. The trim removed 0 bases at V and 1 base at J, leaving 6 bases unmatched. CDR3 size: 18 residues. The CDR3, as DNA: TGTGCCAGCAGTGAAGCAAGCGGGGGGGCCGGGTCCTACAATGAGCAGTTCTTC. Its protein product is CASSEASGGAGSYNEQFF.

At least ten counts were recorded for this clonotype. The J gene is TRBJ1-3, the V gene TRBV6-5; D gene unclear. V was pared by 2 bases and J by 0 bases, with 5 bases between. The CDR3 extends over 14 amino acids. Looked up from germline, CDR1 is MNHEY and CDR2 is SVGAGI. The CDR3 nucleotides read TGTGCCAGCAGTTACGGCAGCTCTGGAAACACCATATATTTT. Translation: CASSYGSSGNTIYF.

This clonotype was observed a few times. The rearrangement joins TRBV5-1 to TRBJ2-3; 12 bases align to TRBD2. CDR1 is SGHRS, CDR2 YFSETQ, per germline. The CDR3 spans 14 residues. The ends lost 6 bases at V and 5 bases at J; junction bases unmatched: 4. The CDR3 is CASTPGLAGDTQYF. The DNA for the CDR3 is TGCGCCAGCACCCCGGGACTAGCGGGAGATACGCAGTATTTT.

This chain links TRBV30 with TRBJ2-1, with D possibly being TRBD2 (5 bases). V lost 0 bases and J lost 10, with 10 bases in between. This CDR3 has 12 residues. Germline CDR1 is GTSNPN and CDR2 is SVGIG (reference sequence). CDR3 sequence reads: CAWSVRGREQFF. CDR3 coding DNA: TGTGCCTGGAGTGTAAGAGGGCGCGAGCAGTTCTTC.

This clonotype was counted at least ten times. V and J are TRBV4-3 and TRBJ2-5, with 10 bases fitting TRBD2. This CDR3 has 17 amino acids. Per the germline V gene, CDR1 is LGHNA and CDR2 is YSLEER. Losses at the gene ends were 3 bases for V and 0 bases for J; bases not matched to a gene: 7. DNA for the CDR3: TGCGCCAGCAGCCAGAATCCTAGCGGGGGCCACCAAGAGACCCAGTACTTC. Protein: CASSQNPSGGHQETQYF.

In its sample, this clonotype was seen a few times. The chain recombines TRBV7-2 with TRBJ2-4, with 8 bases matching TRBD2. V gave up 0 bases and J gave up 5 bases; unmatched junction bases: 6. Per the germline V gene, CDR1 is SGHTA and CDR2 is FQGNSA. The CDR3 loop spans 16 amino acids. In DNA, the CDR3 is TGTGCCAGCAGCTTAGCCCCGGGACTAGGGCAAAACATTCAGTACTTC. Translating gives CASSLAPGLGQNIQYF. Supplemented by reference TRBV7-2 and TRBJ2-4, the full variable domain reads GAGVSQSPSNKVTEKGKDVELRCDPISGHTALYWYRQSLGQGLEFLIYFQGNSAPDKSGLPSDRFSAERTGGSVSTLTIQRTQQEDSAVYLCASSLAPGLGQNIQYFGAGTRLSVL.

This clonotype was picked up many times. This sequence joins TRBV20-1 and TRBJ2-5, with D possibly matching TRBD2 (7 bases). Trimming took 5 bases from V and 1 from J, leaving 14 bases between them. CDR1 is DFQATT and CDR2 is SNEGSKA in the germline V gene (reference sequence). This CDR3 region has 14 residues. In DNA form, the CDR3 reads TGCAGTGCTCGCTCTAGGGGGGGCCAAGAGACCCAGTACTTC. Protein product: CSARSRGGQETQYF.

There are many counts of this clonotype. V and J are TRBV9 and TRBJ2-5, with D perhaps given as TRBD1 or TRBD2 (5 bases each). The CDR3 runs to 15 residues. CDR1 SGDLS and CDR2 YYNGEE come from the germline V gene. V was cut by 2 bases and J by 5 bases, with 16 bases left in between. DNA for the CDR3: TGTGCCAGCAGCGTTCGGTTGGGGGATAGGGAGACCCAGTACTTC. Translated, it gives CASSVRLGDRETQYF.

This clonotype appeared many times. This chain joins TRBV29-1 and TRBJ2-2, with 7 bases matching TRBD1. Trimming took 7 bases from V and 0 from J; bases not matched to a gene: 5. This CDR3 is built from 14 residues. CDR1 is SQVTM, CDR2 ANQGSEA, per germline. The CDR3 reads CSGKTGSNTGELFF. CDR3 coding DNA: TGCAGCGGCAAGACAGGGTCGAACACCGGGGAGCTGTTTTTT.

This clonotype was counted many times. This CDR3 reads CSVARDWTEAFF. CDR3 in DNA: TGCAGCGTTGCCAGGGATTGGACTGAAGCTTTCTTT. The V and J genes are TRBV29-1 and TRBJ1-1; TRBD1 might be the D (5 bases). Per germline, CDR1 SQVTM and CDR2 ANQGSEA. V lost 4 bases and J 5 bases, leaving 11 bases between the germline ends. The CDR3 runs to 12 residues.

Ten or more counts support this clonotype. This sequence joins TRBV5-1 and TRBJ2-2; 8 bases are a match to TRBD2. Germline CDR1 is SGHRS and CDR2 is YFSETQ. The length of the CDR3 is 14 residues. J gave up 7 bases and V 2 bases, and 4 bases lay outside the gene matches. The CDR3 DNA sequence: TGCGCCAGCAGCTTTAATAGCGGGAACGGGGAGCTGTTTTTT. Translated, it gives CASSFNSGNGELFF. The variable domain in full, with the rest retrieved from reference TRBV5-1 and TRBJ2-2, is KAGVTQTPRYLIKTRGQQVTLSCSPISGHRSVSWYQQTPGQGLQFLFEYFSETQRNKGNFPGRFSGRQFSNSRSEMNVSTLELGDSALYLCASSFNSGNGELFFGEGSRLTVL.